This TCR beta chain was retrieved from a study of cytomegalovirus exposure and HLA in healthy donors. Study summary: The platform used for the approximately 120 validation repertoires matched that of the approximately 670 first-cohort repertoires, a later analysis reported.

Of note for this clone: Antigen unknown.

TCRdb's table, derived via immunoSEQ multiplex PCR, lists solely in-frame clones and lacks some. The table lists 250,000 or so clones, roughly nine tenths of them singletons. In germline, CDR1 is SGHRS, CDR2 YFSETQ. V was cut by 4 bases and J by 2 bases, with 6 bases left in between. The CDR3 length is 13 residues. A roughly 130-subject validation cohort, separate from the approximately 720-subject first cohort, supplied the donors. Findings and caveats of the study: The authors listed over 150 TCR beta chains as cytomegalovirus-associated. In vitro checks showed that a few CMV-associated chains really do target CMV antigens.

Source material: PBMCs. The chain recombines TRBV5-1 with TRBJ2-2; D call uncertain. The receptor's source is a man between 18 and 29 years old in good health and CMV-seropositive. The CDR3 is CASSPRNTGELFF. The CDR3 DNA follows: TGCGCCAGCAGCCCTAGAAACACCGGGGAGCTGTTTTTT.